The rows below give T cell receptor beta chains drawn from one sample of a study of vaccination and CD4 T cells after COVID-19. For these TCRs, the target antigens are not known. Using its own MiXCR run on the PCR reads, TCRdb lists one record per CDR3 protein. The profile shows over 9,500 distinct CDR3 sequences, about 35% of them singletons. Sequenced input: CD4+ T cells from blood, cultured in vitro. The origin of the receptors is a human donor in good health. Each CDR3 is given with its conserved first and last residue. D genes are given only for firm matches. Rows give clone size only sometimes, using once, few, many, or a class for an expanded clone.

>-|TRBV19|TRBJ1-5|-
CASSSFGLGNQPQHF
TGTGCCAGTAGTAGTTTCGGGTTGGGCAATCAGCCCCAGCATTTT
>-|TRBV20-1|TRBJ2-7|TRBD2
CSARSPGTTDYEQYF
TGCAGTGCTAGGAGCCCCGGGACTACCGATTACGAGCAGTACTTC
>few|TRBV7-8|TRBJ2-3|-
CASSKGSDTQYF
TGTGCCAGCAGCAAGGGGTCAGATACGCAGTATTTT
>few|TRBV6-1|TRBJ1-2|-
CASSARGANYGYTF
TGTGCCAGCAGCGCACGTGGAGCAAACTATGGCTACACCTTC
>few|TRBV6-2/TRBV6-3|TRBJ2-7|TRBD2
CASSRRLAGGFHEQYF
TGTGCCAGCAGCCGTCGTTTAGCGGGAGGATTTCACGAGCAGTACTTC
>once|TRBV28|TRBJ1-3|TRBD1
CASSLGQEGNTIYF
TGTGCCAGCAGTCTAGGACAGGAGGGGAACACCATATATTTT
>few|TRBV7-8|TRBJ2-7|-
CASSLGRFSYEQYF
TGTGCCAGCAGCTTAGGGCGTTTCTCCTACGAGCAGTACTTC
>once|TRBV20-1|TRBJ2-2|TRBD2
CSARERAGVTGELFF
TGCAGTGCTAGAGAGCGAGCGGGAGTGACCGGGGAGCTGTTTTTT
>-|TRBV20-1|TRBJ1-2|-
CSLIRDPNYGYTF
TGCAGTCTTATACGGGATCCTAACTATGGCTACACCTTC
>large|TRBV7-2|TRBJ1-2|TRBD1
CASSQGQGYGYTF
TGTGCCAGCAGCCAGGGACAGGGGTATGGCTACACCTTC
>few|TRBV7-9|TRBJ2-3|-
CASSATGDTQYF
TGTGCCAGCAGCGCGACGGGCGATACGCAGTATTTT
>-|TRBV7-2|TRBJ1-2|-
CASSLARRSTYGYTF
TGTGCCAGCAGCTTAGCCAGGCGGTCGACCTATGGCTACACCTTC
>-|TRBV4-2|TRBJ1-2|-
CASSPVGSQKVYTF
TGTGCCAGCAGCCCAGTGGGTTCACAGAAAGTCTACACCTTC
>-|TRBV19|TRBJ1-1|-
CASSIGPLVPEAFF
TGTGCCAGTAGTATCGGCCCCCTGGTCCCTGAAGCTTTCTTT
>few|TRBV6-2/TRBV6-3|TRBJ1-1|TRBD1
CASSQRTGSNTEAFF
TGTGCCAGCAGCCAGAGGACAGGGTCGAACACTGAAGCTTTCTTT
>-|TRBV6-2/TRBV6-3|TRBJ2-7|-
CASSRTLGYEQYF
TGTGCCAGCAGTCGGACTCTGGGCTACGAGCAGTACTTC